A selection of T cell receptor beta chains follows, all from one sample in a study of blood T cell repertoires in COVID-19. The protocol was immunoSEQ multiplex PCR, while the TCRdb copy is restricted to in-frame clones and leaves out a portion. The sample has roughly 240,000 clones, roughly 86% seen once. Sequencing was carried out using PBMCs or T cells enriched from blood (not recorded which). These receptors came from a woman under 40 with acute COVID-19. CDR3s include the opening cysteine and the closing phenylalanine or tryptophan.

j_gene	v_gene	CDR3aa
TRBJ1-6	TRBV7-2	CASSWGTGKNSPLHF
TRBJ1-5	TRBV19	CASSPDRYDQPQHF
TRBJ2-7	TRBV6-5	CASRATASSYEQYF
TRBJ2-7	TRBV3-1/TRBV3-2	CASSPQHLRYEQYF
TRBJ1-4	TRBV27	CASKPGTTAREKLFF
TRBJ2-3	TRBV21-1	CASSTGGTDTQYF
TRBJ1-4	TRBV19	CASSIDPDRGEKLFF
TRBJ2-1	TRBV7-2	CASSSDRGKNEQFF
TRBJ1-1	TRBV6-5	CASSTPAGSAFF
TRBJ2-4	TRBV6-5	CASRYGHFDNIQYF
TRBJ1-4	TRBV10-3	CAISGTFLGGLNEKLFF
TRBJ2-7	TRBV30	CAWSGQVLSYEQYF
TRBJ2-5	TRBV27	CASSSETGGEYETQYF
TRBJ1-4	TRBV18	CASSLGVGTTPNEKLFF
TRBJ2-3	TRBV15	CATSRVGGLVSGTDTQYF